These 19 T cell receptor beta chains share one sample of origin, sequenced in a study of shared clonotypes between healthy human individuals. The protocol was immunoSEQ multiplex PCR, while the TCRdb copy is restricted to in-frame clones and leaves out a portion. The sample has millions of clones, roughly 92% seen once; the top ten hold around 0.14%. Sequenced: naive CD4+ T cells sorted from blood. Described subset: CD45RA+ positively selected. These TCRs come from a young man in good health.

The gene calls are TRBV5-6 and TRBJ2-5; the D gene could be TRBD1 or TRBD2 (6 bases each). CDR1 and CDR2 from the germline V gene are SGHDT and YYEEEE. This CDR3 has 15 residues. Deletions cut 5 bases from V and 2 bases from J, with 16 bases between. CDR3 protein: CASRGGSSKQETQYF. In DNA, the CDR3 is TGTGCCAGCAGGGGGGGCTCCTCCAAACAAGAGACCCAGTACTTC.

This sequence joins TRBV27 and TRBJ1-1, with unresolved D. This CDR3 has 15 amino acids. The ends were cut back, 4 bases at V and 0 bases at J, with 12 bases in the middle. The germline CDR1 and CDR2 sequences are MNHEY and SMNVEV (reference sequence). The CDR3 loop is CASSYGDALNTEAFF. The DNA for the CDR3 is TGTGCCAGCAGTTACGGGGATGCGCTGAACACTGAAGCTTTCTTT.

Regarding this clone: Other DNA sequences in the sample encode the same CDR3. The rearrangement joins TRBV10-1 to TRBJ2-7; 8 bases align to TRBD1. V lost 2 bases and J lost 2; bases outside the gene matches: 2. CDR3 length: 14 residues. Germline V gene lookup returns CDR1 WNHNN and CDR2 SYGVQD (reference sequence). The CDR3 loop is CASSEGQGTYEQYF. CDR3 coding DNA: TGCGCCAGCAGTGAGGGACAGGGTACCTACGAGCAGTACTTC.

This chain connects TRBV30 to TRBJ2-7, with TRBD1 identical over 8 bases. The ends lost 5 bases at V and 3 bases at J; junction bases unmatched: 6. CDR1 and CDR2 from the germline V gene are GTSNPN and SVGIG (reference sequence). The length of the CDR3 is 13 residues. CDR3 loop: CAWGGTGDYEQYF. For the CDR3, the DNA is TGTGCCTGGGGGGGGACAGGCGACTACGAGCAGTACTTC.

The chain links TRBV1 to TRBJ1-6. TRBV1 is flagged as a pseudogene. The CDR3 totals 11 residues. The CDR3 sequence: CTPKGIPPLHF. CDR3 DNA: TGCACCCCAAAAGGGATACCACCCCTCCACTTT.

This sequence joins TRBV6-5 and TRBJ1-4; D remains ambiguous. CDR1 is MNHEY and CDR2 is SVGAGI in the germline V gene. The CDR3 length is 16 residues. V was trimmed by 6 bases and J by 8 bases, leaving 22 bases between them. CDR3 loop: CASSYGGGVGGEKLFF. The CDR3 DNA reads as TGTGCCAGCAGCTACGGAGGTGGGGTAGGAGGGGAAAAACTGTTTTTT.

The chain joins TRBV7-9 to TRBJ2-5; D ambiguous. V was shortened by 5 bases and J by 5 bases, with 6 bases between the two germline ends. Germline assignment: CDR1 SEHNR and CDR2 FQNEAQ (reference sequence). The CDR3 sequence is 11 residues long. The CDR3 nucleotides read TGTGCCAGCAGCCCATTCGAGACCCAGTACTTC. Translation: CASSPFETQYF.

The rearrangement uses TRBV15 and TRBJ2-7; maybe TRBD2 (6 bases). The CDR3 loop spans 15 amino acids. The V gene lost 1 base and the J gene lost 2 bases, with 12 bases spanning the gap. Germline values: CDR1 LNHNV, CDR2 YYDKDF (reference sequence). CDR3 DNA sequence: TGTGCCACCAGCAGAGGAGGGACTCCGACCTACGAGCAGTACTTC. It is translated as CATSRGGTPTYEQYF.

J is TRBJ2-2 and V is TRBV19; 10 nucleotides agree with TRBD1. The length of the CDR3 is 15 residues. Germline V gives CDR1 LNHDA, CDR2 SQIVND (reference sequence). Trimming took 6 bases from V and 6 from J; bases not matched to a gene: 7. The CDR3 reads CASSRTGGFAGELFF. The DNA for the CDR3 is TGTGCCAGTAGCAGGACAGGGGGTTTTGCCGGGGAGCTGTTTTTT.

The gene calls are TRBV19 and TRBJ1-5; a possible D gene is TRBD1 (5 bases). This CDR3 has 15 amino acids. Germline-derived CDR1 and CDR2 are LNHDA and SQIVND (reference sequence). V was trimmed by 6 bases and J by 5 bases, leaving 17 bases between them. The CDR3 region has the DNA TGTGCCAGTAGCAAGGAGGGACGGACTGATCAGCCCCAGCATTTT. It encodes CASSKEGRTDQPQHF.

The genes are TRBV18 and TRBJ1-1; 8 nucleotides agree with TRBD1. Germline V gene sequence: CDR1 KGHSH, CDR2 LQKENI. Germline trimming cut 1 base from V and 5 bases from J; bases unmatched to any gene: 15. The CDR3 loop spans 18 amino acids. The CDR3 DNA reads TGTGCCAGCTCACCACTGACAGGGGATCAGTCGAGTGGGACTGAAGCTTTCTTT. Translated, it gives CASSPLTGDQSSGTEAFF. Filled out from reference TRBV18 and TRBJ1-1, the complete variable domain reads NAGVMQNPRHLVRRRGQEARLRCSPMKGHSHVYWYRQLPEEGLKFMVYLQKENIIDESGMPKERFSAEFPKEGPSILRIQQVVRGDSAAYFCASSPLTGDQSSGTEAFFGQGTRLTVV.

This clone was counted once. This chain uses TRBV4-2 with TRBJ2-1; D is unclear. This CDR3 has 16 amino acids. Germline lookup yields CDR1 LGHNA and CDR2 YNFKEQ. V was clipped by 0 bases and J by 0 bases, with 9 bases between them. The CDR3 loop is CASSQDLPGSYNEQFF. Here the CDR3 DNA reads TGTGCCAGCAGCCAAGATCTACCCGGCTCCTACAATGAGCAGTTCTTC.

CDR3 bases: TGTGCCAGCAGCCGACTCGAGGGATCCACAGATACGCAGTATTTT. Amino acids: CASSRLEGSTDTQYF. The rearrangement joins TRBV7-9 to TRBJ2-3; D possibly corresponds to TRBD2 (5 bases). Germline-derived CDR1 and CDR2 are SEHNR and FQNEAQ (reference sequence). The CDR3 runs 15 residues. V was shortened by 5 bases and J by 2 bases, with 14 bases between the two germline ends.

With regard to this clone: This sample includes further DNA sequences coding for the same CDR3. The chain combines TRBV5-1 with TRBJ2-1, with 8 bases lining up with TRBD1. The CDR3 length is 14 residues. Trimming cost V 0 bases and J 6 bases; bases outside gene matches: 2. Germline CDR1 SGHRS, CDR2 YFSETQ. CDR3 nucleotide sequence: TGCGCCAGCAGCTTGGGAGGACAGGGCAATGAGCAGTTCTTC. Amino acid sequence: CASSLGGQGNEQFF.

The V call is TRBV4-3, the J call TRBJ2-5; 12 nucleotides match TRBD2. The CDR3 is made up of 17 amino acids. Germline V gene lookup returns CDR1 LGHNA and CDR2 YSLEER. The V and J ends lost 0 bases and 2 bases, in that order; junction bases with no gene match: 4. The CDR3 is CASSQDYGLAGQETQYF. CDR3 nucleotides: TGCGCCAGCAGCCAAGATTACGGACTAGCGGGGCAAGAGACCCAGTACTTC.

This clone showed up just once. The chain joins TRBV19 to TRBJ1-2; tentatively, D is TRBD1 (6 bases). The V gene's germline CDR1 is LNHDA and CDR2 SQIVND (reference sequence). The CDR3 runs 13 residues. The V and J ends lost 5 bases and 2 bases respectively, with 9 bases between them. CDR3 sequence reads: CASSATGNYGYTF. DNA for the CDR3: TGTGCCAGTAGTGCCACAGGGAACTATGGCTACACCTTC.

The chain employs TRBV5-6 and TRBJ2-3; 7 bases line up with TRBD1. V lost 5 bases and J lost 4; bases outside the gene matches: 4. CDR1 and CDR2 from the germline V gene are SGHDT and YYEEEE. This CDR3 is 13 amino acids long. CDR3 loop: CASRKTGADTQYF. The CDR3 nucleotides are TGTGCCAGCAGGAAAACAGGGGCAGATACGCAGTATTTT.

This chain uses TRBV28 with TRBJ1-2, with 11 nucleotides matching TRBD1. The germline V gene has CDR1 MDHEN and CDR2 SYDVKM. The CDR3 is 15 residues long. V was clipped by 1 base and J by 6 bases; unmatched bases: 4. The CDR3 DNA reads TGTGCCAGCAGTTTATCGGACAGGGGGCTGGATGGCTACACCTTC. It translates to CASSLSDRGLDGYTF.

This chain's CDR3 is CASSEGGDGYYEQYF. Here the CDR3 DNA reads TGTGCCAGCAGTGAAGGGGGGGACGGATACTACGAGCAGTACTTC. This chain connects TRBV6-1 to TRBJ2-7, with D possibly matching TRBD2 (6 bases). The CDR3 is made up of 15 amino acids. V lost 1 base and J 3 bases, leaving 13 bases between the germline ends. CDR1 is MNHNS, CDR2 SASEGT, per germline.